This paragraph covers one T cell receptor beta chain sequence. What it recognizes is unknown. Individually, cDNA molecules had unique molecular identifiers attached to them. From the 5' RACE reads, TCRdb called clonotypes with MiXCR, one entry per CDR3 protein. The repertoire includes approximately 60,000 distinct CDR3 sequences, roughly an eighth of them detected once, and 2.9% sits in the top ten. The length of the CDR3 is 16 residues. Germline-derived CDR1 and CDR2 are SGHRS and YFSETQ. Trimming removed 4 bases from V and 3 bases from J; junction bases left unmatched: 10. The entry originates in a study of early T cells in non-severe SARS-CoV-2 infection. Study details: Bulk RNA from unsorted whole blood was sequenced; chains were unpaired.

Overall study results and limits: Matching with VDJdb favored anti-spike CD8 responses (missing private and CD4 specificities).

The sample comprised whole blood. This rearrangement joins TRBV5-1 to TRBJ2-7; 10 bases fit TRBD2. This sequence was found in an adult who was a healthcare worker with PCR-confirmed SARS-CoV-2 infection or an uninfected control (not recorded which). The CDR3 DNA sequence: TGCGCCAGCAGCCCCAGCGGGAGGGGGCTTATCTACGAGCAGTACTTC. Translated: CASSPSGRGLIYEQYF. The entire variable domain, with the rest obtained from reference TRBV5-1 and TRBJ2-7, is as follows: KAGVTQTPRYLIKTRGQQVTLSCSPISGHRSVSWYQQTPGQGLQFLFEYFSETQRNKGNFPGRFSGRQFSNSRSEMNVSTLELGDSALYLCASSPSGRGLIYEQYFGPGTRLTVT.